The clone carrying this T cell receptor beta chain came up a few times. This could be a read error, since a much larger clone is one nucleotide away. The sample is drawn from a study of T cell repertoires in cytomegalovirus infection. TCRdb re-derived calls from the reads in MiXCR, one entry per CDR3 protein. Of around 310,000 distinct CDR3 sequences listed, 17% are singletons. This clonotype originated in a human donor in good health (CMV status not recorded). Some clones in this sample may be carry-over from other donors' samples. Sequencing used PBMCs.

CDR3 DNA sequence: TGTGCCAGCAGCTCGCTTGATGGGGGGACTCGAGAGACCCAGTACTTC. It yields the protein CASSSLDGGTRETQYF. The chain carries TRBV7-9 and TRBJ2-5; possible D gene TRBD2, 6 bases. The CDR3 runs to 16 residues. CDR1 and CDR2 from the germline V gene are SEHNR and FQNEAQ (reference sequence). Trimming cost V 4 bases and J 4 bases, with 19 bases left between them.